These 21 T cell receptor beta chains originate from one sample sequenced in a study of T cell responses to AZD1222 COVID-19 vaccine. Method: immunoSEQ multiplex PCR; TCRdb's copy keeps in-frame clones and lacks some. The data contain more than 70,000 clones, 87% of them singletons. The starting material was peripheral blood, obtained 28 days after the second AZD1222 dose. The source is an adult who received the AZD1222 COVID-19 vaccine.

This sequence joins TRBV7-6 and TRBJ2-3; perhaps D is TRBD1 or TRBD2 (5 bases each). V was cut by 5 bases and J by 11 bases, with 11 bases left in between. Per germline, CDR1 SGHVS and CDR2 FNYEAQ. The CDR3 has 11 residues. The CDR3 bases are TGTGCCAGCAGCCAGGGACCGGTGCAGTATTTT. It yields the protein CASSQGPVQYF.

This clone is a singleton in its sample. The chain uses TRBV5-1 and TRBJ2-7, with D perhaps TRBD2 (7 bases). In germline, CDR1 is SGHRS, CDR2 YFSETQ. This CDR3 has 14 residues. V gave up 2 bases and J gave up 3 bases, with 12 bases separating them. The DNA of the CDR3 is TGCGCCAGCAGCTTTGGGGGGGCAAACTACGAGCAGTACTTC. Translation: CASSFGGANYEQYF.

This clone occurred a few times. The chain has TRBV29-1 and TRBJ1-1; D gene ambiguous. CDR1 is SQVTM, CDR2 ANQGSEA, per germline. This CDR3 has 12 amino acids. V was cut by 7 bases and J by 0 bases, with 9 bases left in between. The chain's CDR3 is CSAAALNTEAFF. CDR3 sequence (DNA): TGCAGCGCTGCGGCCTTGAACACTGAAGCTTTCTTT.

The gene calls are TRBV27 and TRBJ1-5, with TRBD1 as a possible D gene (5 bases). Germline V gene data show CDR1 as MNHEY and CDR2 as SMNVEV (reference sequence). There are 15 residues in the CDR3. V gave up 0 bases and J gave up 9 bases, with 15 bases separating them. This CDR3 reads CASSLSHGDSGPQHF. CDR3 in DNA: TGTGCCAGCAGTTTATCGCACGGGGACTCAGGGCCCCAGCATTTT.

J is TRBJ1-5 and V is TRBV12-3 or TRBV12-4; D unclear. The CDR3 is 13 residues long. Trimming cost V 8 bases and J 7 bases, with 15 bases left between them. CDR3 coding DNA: TGTGCCAGCTCCCGTGGGTTAGGCCAGCCCCAGCATTTT. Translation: CASSRGLGQPQHF.

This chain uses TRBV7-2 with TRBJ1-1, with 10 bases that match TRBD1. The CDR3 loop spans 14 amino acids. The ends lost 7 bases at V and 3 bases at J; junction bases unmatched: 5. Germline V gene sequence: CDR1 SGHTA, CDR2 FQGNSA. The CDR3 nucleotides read TGTGCCAGCACCCCGGACAGGGGGTACACTGAAGCTTTCTTT. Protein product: CASTPDRGYTEAFF.

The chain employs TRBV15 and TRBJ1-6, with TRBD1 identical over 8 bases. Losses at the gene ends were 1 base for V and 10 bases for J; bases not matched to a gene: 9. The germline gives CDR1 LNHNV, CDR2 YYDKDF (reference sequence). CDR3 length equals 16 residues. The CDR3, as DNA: TGTGCCACCAGCAGAGGATCCCAGGGGGCGAGGTCACCCCTCCACTTT. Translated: CATSRGSQGARSPLHF.

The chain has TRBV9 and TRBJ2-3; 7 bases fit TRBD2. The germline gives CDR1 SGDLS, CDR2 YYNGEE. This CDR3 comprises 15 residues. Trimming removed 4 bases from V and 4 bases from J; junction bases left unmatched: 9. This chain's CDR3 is CASSFSAGVADTQYF. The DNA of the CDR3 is TGTGCCAGCAGCTTCAGTGCGGGAGTGGCAGATACGCAGTATTTT.

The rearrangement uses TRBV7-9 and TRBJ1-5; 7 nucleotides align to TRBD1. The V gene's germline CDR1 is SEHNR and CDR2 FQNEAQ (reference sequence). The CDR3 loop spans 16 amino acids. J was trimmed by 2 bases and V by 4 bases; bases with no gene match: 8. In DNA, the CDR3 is TGTGCCAGCAGCTCAAATACAGGGGTGGGCAATCAGCCCCAGCATTTT. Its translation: CASSSNTGVGNQPQHF.

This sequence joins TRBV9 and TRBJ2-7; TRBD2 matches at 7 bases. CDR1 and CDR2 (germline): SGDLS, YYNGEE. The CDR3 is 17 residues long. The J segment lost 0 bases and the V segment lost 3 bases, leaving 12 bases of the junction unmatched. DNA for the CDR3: TGTGCCAGCAGCGAGGGAGGGCTGCGGGTGAGCTCCTACGAGCAGTACTTC. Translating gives CASSEGGLRVSSYEQYF.

The CDR3 reads CASSGGKGYYGYTF. The CDR3 DNA reads as TGCGCCAGCAGCGGCGGCAAGGGTTACTATGGCTACACCTTC. The J gene is TRBJ1-2, the V gene TRBV5-1; D gene unclear. The V end was cut by 4 bases, the J end by 3 bases, with 13 bases between. This CDR3 contains 14 residues. Germline CDR1 SGHRS, CDR2 YFSETQ.

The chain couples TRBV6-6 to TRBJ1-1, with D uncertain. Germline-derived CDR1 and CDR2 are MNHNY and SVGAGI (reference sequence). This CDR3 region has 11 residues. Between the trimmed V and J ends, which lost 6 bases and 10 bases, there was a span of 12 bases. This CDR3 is CASSSEGRAFF. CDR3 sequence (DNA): TGTGCCAGCAGCTCAGAGGGAAGAGCTTTCTTT.

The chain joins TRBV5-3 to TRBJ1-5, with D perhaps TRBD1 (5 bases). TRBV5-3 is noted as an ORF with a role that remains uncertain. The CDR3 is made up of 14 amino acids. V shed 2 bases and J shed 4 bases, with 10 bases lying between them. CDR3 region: CARSFCRVNQPQHF. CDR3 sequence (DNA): TGTGCCAGAAGCTTCTGCAGGGTGAATCAGCCCCAGCATTTT.

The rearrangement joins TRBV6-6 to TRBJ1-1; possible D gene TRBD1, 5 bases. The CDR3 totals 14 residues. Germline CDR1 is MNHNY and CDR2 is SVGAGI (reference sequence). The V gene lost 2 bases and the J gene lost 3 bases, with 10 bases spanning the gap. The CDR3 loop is CASSYEGRDTEAFF. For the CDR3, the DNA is TGTGCCAGCAGTTACGAGGGCAGGGACACTGAAGCTTTCTTT.

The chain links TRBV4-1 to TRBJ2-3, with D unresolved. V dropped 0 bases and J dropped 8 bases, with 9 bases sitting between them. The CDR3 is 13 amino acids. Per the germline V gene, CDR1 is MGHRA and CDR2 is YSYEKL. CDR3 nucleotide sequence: TGCGCCAGCAGCCAAGAAGGCCTCCCTACGCAGTATTTT. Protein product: CASSQEGLPTQYF.

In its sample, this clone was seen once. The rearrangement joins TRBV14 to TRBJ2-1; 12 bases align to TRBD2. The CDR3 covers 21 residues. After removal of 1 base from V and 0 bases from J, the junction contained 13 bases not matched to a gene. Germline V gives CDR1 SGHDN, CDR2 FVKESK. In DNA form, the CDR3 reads TGTGCCAGCAGCCAAGGCCCGAGTGGACTAGCGGGGATTAGCTCCTACAATGAGCAGTTCTTC. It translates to CASSQGPSGLAGISSYNEQFF.

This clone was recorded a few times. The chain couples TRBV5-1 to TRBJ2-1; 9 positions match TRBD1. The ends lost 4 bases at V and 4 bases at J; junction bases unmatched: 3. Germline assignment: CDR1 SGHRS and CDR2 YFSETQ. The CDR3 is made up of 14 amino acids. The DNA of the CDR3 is TGCGCCAGCAGCCCCGGGACAGGGTACAATGAGCAGTTCTTC. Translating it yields CASSPGTGYNEQFF.

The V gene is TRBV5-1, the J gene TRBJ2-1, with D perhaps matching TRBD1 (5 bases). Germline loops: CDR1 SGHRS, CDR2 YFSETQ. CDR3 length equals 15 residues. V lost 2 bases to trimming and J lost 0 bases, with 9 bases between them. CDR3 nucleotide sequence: TGCGCCAGCAGCTTCAGGGCAAGCTCCTACAATGAGCAGTTCTTC. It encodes CASSFRASSYNEQFF.

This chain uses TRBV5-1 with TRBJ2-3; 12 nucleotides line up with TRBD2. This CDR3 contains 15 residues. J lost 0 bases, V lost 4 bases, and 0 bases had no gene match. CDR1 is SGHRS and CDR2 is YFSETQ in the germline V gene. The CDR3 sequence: CASSGTSGSTDTQYF. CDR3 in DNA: TGCGCCAGCAGCGGGACTAGCGGGAGCACAGATACGCAGTATTTT.

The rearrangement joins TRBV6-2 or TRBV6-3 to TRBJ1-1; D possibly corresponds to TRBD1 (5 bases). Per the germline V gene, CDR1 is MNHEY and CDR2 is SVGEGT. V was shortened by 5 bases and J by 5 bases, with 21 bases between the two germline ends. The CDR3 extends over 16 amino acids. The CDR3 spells CASSPLGGTRETEAFF. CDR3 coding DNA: TGTGCCAGCAGTCCCCTGGGAGGGACCCGGGAAACTGAAGCTTTCTTT.

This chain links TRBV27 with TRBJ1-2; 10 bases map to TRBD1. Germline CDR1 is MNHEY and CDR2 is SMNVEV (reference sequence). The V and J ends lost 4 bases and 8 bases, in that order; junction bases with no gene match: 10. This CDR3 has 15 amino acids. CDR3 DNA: TGTGCCAGCAGTTCAGTGACAGGGGGCGGCCAGGGCTACACCTTC. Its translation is CASSSVTGGGQGYTF.